These 7 T cell receptor beta chains were all obtained from the same sample, sequenced in a study of T and B cells in COVID-19 patients. Multiplex PCR with BIOMED2 TRB-A/B primer pools amplified TRB rearrangements. TCRdb used MiXCR to reprocess the multiplex PCR reads, holding one entry per CDR3 protein. The data contain a few thousand distinct CDR3 sequences, 25% to 30% of them seen just once; the ten biggest clones take up about 12%. Blood genomic DNA input for TRB amplification was roughly 220-500 ng. Source material: blood. Receptors were obtained from a human donor with active COVID-19.

About this clonotype itself: This could be a read error, since a much larger clone is one nucleotide away. The chain joins TRBV27 to TRBJ1-1, with TRBD1 identical over 7 bases. CDR1 is MNHEY, CDR2 SMNVEV, per germline (reference sequence). The CDR3 consists of 14 residues. As DNA, the CDR3 is TGTGCCAGCAGTCGGACAGGTGGGAACACTAAAGCTTTCTTT. Translating it yields CASSRTGGNTKAFF.

This clonotype was picked up a small number of times. The V gene is TRBV6-2 or TRBV6-3, the J gene TRBJ1-5; D is perhaps TRBD1 (5 bases). CDR3 length: 14 amino acids. Trimming shortened V by 8 bases and J by 4 bases, and 15 bases separated the two germline ends. Germline V gene lookup returns CDR1 MNHEY and CDR2 SVGEGT. CDR3 residues: CASASGVGNQPQHF. In DNA form, the CDR3 reads TGTGCCAGCGCCTCGGGGGTAGGGAATCAGCCCCAGCATTTT.

As regards this clonotype: Given a much more abundant clone one base away, this may be a read error. The V call is TRBV6-5, the J call TRBJ2-4; D is possibly TRBD2 (6 bases). The germline V gene encodes CDR1 MNHEY and CDR2 SVGAGI. The length of the CDR3 is 16 residues. This CDR3 reads CASSYGADTSTNIKYF. CDR3 nucleotide sequence: TGTGCCAGCAGTTACGGGGCAGATACTAGCACGAACATTAAGTACTTC.

This clonotype turned up a few times. The chain recombines TRBV4-2 with TRBJ1-1; possible D gene TRBD1, 6 bases. The germline V gene encodes CDR1 LGHNA and CDR2 YNFKEQ. The V gene lost 3 bases and the J gene lost 3 bases, with 14 bases spanning the gap. CDR3 length: 15 amino acids. As DNA, the CDR3 is TGTGCCAGCAGCCAGGGACAAACGGGGGACACTGAAGCTTTCTTT. Its translation: CASSQGQTGDTEAFF.

This sequence joins TRBV18 and TRBJ2-2; D call uncertain. This CDR3 is 16 amino acids long. Germline CDR1 is KGHSH and CDR2 is LQKENI. The V end was cut by 1 base, the J end by 1 base, with 10 bases between. CDR3 residues: CASSPQPPGNTGELFF. The DNA for the CDR3 is TGTGCCAGCTCACCACAACCCCCGGGGAACACCGGGGAGCTGTTTTTT.

By share, this clonotype ranks as medium-sized. This chain links TRBV6-2 or TRBV6-3 with TRBJ2-1, with D perhaps given as TRBD1 or TRBD2 (5 bases each). This CDR3 is built from 18 residues. The V gene lost 5 bases and the J gene lost 2 bases, with 22 bases spanning the gap. Germline V lookup: CDR1 MNHEY, CDR2 SVGEGT. The CDR3: CASSQLFEGRAAYNEQFF. The CDR3 DNA reads TGTGCCAGCAGTCAACTCTTCGAGGGGCGGGCCGCCTACAATGAGCAGTTCTTC.

This clonotype is classed as medium-sized. The gene calls are TRBV6-2 or TRBV6-3 and TRBJ2-1, with 12 bases aligning to TRBD2. With 8 bases clipped from V and 8 bases from J, the junction kept 10 bases outside the gene matches. Per the germline V gene, CDR1 is MNHEY and CDR2 is SVGEGT. The CDR3 sequence is 15 residues long. The CDR3 sequence is CASFRTSGIRDEQFF. DNA for the CDR3: TGTGCCAGCTTTCGGACTAGCGGGATTCGCGATGAGCAGTTCTTC.